This T cell receptor (beta chain) was retrieved from a study of molecular identifiers for immune sequencing clone quantification. This clonotype was found a few times. Trimming cost V 4 bases and J 2 bases, with 7 bases left between them. This CDR3 contains 12 residues. Per the germline V gene, CDR1 is SGDLS and CDR2 is YYNGEE. The bulk TCR libraries were made with methods described before and with listed TCR primers. In TCRdb, the PCR reads were re-called with MiXCR into one record per CDR3 protein. The data hold about 63,000 distinct CDR3 sequences, with roughly a fifth observed a single time. The chain employs TRBV9 and TRBJ2-7; D is unclear. Sequenced sample: naive CD8+ T cells from blood, with Jurkat cell RNA spiked in. This sample's subset: FACS-sorted CD8+CD4-CCR7+CD45RA+ naive T cells. The source is a human donor in good health. Some libraries in this study had Jurkat cell RNA spiked in. The CDR3 here is CASSPSAYEQYF. The CDR3 nucleotides read TGTGCCAGCAGCCCCTCCGCCTACGAGCAGTACTTC.